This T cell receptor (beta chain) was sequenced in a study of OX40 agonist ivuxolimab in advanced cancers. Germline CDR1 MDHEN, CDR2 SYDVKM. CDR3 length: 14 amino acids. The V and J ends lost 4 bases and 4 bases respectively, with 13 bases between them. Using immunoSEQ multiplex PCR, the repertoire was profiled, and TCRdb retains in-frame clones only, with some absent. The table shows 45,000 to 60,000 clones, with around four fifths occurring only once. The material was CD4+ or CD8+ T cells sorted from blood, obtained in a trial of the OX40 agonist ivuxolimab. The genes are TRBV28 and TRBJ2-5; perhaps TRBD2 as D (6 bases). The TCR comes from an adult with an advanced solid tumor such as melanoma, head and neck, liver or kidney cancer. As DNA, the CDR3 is TGTGCCAGCAGTTCGGTGGGGAGGCGAGAGACCCAGTACTTC. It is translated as CASSSVGRRETQYF.